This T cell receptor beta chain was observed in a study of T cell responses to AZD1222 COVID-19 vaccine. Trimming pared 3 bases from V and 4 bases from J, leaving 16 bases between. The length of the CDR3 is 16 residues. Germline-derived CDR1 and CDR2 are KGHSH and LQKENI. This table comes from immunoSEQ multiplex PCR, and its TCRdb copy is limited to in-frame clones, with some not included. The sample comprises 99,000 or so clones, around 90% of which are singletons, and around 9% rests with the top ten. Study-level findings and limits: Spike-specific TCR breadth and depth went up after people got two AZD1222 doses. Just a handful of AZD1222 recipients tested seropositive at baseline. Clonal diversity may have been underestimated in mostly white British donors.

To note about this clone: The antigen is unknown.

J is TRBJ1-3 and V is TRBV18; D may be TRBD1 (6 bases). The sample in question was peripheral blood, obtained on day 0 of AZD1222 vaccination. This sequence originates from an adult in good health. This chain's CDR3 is CASSPLDSLGGNTIYF. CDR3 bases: TGTGCCAGCTCACCCCTGGACAGTCTAGGAGGAAACACCATATATTTT.